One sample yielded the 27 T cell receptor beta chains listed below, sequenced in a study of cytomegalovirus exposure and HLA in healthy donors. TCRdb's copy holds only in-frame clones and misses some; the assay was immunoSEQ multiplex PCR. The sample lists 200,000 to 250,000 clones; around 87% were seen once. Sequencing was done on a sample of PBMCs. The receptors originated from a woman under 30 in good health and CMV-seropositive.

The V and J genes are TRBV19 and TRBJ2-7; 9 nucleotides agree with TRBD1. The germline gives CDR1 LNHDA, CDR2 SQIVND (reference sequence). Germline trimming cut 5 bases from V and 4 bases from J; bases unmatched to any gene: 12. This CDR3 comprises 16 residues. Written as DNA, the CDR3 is TGTGCCAGTAGTGTGCGCCGTGGGACAGGGCTGTACGAGCAGTACTTC. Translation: CASSVRRGTGLYEQYF.

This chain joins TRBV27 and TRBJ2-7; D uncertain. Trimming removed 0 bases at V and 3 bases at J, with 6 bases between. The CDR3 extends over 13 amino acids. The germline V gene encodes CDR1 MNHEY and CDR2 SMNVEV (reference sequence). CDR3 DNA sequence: TGTGCCAGCAGTTTATCGGCCAACTACGAGCAGTACTTC. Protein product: CASSLSANYEQYF.

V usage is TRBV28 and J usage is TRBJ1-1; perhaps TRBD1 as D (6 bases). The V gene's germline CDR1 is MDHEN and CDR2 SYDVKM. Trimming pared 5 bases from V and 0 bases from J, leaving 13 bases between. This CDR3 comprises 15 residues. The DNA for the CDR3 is TGTGCCAGCAGTAACAGGGTAATCATGAACACTGAAGCTTTCTTT. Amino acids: CASSNRVIMNTEAFF.

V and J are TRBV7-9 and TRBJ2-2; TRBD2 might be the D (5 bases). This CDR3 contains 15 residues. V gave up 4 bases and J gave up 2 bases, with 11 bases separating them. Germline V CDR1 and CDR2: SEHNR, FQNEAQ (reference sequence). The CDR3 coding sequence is TGTGCCAGCAGCTCCGGACTTTCTAACACCGGGGAGCTGTTTTTT. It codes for CASSSGLSNTGELFF.

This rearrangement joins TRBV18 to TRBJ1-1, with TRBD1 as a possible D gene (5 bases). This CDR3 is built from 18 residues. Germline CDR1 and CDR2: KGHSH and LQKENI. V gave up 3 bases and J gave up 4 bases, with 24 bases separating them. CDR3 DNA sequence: TGTGCCAGCTCACCTTCTCGGCCAGGGCCCTCATGGGGCACTGAAGCTTTCTTT. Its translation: CASSPSRPGPSWGTEAFF.

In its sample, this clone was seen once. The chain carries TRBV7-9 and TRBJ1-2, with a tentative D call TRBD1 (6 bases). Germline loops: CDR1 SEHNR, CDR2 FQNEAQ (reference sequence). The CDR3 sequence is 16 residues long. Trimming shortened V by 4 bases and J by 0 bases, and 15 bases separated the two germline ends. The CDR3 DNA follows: TGTGCCAGCAGCTCGGTCGGGACACTCACTAACTATGGCTACACCTTC. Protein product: CASSSVGTLTNYGYTF.

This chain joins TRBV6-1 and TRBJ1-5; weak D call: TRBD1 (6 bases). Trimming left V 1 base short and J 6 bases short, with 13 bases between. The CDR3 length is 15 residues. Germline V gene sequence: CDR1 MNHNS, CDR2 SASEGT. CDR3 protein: CASSEEWQGSQPQHF. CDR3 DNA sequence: TGTGCCAGCAGTGAAGAGTGGCAGGGGAGTCAGCCCCAGCATTTT.

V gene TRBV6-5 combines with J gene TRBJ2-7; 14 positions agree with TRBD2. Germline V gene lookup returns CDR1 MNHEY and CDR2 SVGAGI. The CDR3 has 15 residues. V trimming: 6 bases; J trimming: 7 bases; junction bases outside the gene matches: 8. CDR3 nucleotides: TGTGCCAGCAGACCGGGACTAGCGGGAGTCAAGGAGCAGTACTTC. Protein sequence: CASRPGLAGVKEQYF.

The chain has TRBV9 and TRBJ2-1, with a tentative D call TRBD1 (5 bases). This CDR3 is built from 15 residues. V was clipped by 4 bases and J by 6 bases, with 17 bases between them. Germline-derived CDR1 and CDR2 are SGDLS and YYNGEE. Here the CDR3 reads CASSSQPVGANEQFF. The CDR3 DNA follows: TGTGCCAGCAGCTCCCAGCCGGTAGGGGCCAATGAGCAGTTCTTC.

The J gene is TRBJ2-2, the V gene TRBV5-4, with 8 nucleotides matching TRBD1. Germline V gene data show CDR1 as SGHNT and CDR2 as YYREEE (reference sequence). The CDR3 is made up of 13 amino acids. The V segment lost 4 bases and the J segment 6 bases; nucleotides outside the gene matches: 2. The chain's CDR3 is CASSKQGAGELFF. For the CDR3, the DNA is TGTGCCAGCAGCAAACAGGGGGCCGGGGAGCTGTTTTTT.

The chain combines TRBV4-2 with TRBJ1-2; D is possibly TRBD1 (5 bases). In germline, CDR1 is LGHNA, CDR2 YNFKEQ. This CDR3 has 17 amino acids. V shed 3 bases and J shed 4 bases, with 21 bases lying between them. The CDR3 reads CASSQGIQRQNLYGYTF. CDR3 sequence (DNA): TGTGCCAGCAGCCAGGGGATCCAGAGACAGAACCTCTATGGCTACACCTTC.

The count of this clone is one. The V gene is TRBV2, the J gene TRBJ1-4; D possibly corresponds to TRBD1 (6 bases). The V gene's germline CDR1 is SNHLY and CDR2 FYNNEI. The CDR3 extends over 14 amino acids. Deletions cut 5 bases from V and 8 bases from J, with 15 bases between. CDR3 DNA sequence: TGTGCCAGCAGTTACAGGGACCGACGAGAAAAACTGTTTTTT. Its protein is CASSYRDRREKLFF.

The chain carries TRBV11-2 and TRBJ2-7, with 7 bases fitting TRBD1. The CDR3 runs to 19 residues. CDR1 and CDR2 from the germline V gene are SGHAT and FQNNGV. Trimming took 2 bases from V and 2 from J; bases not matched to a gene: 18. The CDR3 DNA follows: TGTGCCAGCAGCTTAATCCAACGATTCCCGGGACAGCGACCCTACGAGCAGTACTTC. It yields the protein CASSLIQRFPGQRPYEQYF. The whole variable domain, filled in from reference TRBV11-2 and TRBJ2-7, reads EAGVAQSPRYKIIEKRQSVAFWCNPISGHATLYWYQQILGQGPKLLIQFQNNGVVDDSQLPKDRFSAERLKGVDSTLKIQPAKLEDSAVYLCASSLIQRFPGQRPYEQYFGPGTRLTVT.

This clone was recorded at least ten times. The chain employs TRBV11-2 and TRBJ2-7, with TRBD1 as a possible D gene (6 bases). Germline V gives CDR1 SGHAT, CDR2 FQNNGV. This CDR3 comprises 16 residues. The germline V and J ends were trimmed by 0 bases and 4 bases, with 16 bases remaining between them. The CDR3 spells CASSLDGAGVSYEQYF. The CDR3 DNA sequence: TGTGCCAGCAGCTTAGATGGCGCAGGGGTCTCGTACGAGCAGTACTTC.

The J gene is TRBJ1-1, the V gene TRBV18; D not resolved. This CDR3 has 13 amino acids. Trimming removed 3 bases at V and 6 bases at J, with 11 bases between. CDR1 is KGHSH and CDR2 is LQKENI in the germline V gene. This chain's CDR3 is CASSPPTQAEAFF. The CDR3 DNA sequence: TGTGCCAGCTCACCTCCTACGCAGGCTGAAGCTTTCTTT.

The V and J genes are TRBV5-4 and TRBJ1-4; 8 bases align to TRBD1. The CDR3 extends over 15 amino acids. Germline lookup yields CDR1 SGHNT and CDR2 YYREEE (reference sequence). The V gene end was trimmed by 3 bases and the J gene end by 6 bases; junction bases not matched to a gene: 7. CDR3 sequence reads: CASSYTGTGYEKLFF. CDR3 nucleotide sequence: TGTGCCAGCAGCTATACCGGGACAGGCTATGAAAAACTGTTTTTT. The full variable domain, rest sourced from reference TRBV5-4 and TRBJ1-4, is ETGVTQSPTHLIKTRGQQVTLRCSSQSGHNTVSWYQQALGQGPQFIFQYYREEENGRGNFPPRFSGLQFPNYSSELNVNALELDDSALYLCASSYTGTGYEKLFFGSGTQLSVL.

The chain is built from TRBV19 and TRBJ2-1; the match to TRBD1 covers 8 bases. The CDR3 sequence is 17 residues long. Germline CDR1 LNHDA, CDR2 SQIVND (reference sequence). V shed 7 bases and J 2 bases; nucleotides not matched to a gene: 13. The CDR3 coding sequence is TGTGCCAGTACCTCTTCGGACAGGGCAAGGCCCTACAATGAGCAGTTCTTC. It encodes CASTSSDRARPYNEQFF.

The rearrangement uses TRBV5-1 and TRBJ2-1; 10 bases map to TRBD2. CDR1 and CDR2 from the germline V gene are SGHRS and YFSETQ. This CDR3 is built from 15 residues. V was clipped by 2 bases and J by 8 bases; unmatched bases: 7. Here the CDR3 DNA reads TGCGCCAGCAGCTTAGAGCGGGAGGGCCAAGATGAGCAGTTCTTC. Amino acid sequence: CASSLEREGQDEQFF.

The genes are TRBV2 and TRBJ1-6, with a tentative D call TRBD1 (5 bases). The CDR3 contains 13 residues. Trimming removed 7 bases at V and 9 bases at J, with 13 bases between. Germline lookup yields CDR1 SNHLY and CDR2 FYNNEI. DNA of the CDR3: TGTGCCAGCAACGGCAGGGAACGTTCACCCCTCCACTTT. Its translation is CASNGRERSPLHF.

CDR3 nucleotide sequence: TGTGCCAGCAGCTTGGCGTCGGACAGGGGGGCAGCTTTCTTT. Its translation is CASSLASDRGAAFF. V is TRBV7-6 and J is TRBJ1-1; 10 bases map to TRBD1. CDR1 and CDR2 (germline): SGHVS, FNYEAQ. V lost 3 bases and J lost 10; bases outside the gene matches: 8. This CDR3 contains 14 residues.

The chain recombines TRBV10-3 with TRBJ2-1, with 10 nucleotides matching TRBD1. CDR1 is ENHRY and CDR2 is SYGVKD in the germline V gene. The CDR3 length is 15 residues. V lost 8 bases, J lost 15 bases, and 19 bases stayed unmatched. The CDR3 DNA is TGTGCCATCTCTCTAGGCTACGGGACAGGGGATCGTCCGTTCTTC. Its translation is CAISLGYGTGDRPFF.

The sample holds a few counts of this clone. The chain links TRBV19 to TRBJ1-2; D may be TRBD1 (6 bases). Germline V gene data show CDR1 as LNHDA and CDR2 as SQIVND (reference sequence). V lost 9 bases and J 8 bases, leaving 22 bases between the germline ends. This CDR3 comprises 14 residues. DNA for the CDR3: TGTGCCAGCGTCTATAGGGGTGTCACAGGGGGCTACACCTTC. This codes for CASVYRGVTGGYTF.

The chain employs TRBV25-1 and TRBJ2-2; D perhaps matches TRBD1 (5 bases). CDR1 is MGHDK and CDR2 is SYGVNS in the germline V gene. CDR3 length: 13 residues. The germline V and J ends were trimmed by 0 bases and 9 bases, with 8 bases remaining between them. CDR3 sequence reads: CASSEYRGRELFF. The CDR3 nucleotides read TGTGCCAGCAGTGAATATAGGGGCAGGGAGCTGTTTTTT.

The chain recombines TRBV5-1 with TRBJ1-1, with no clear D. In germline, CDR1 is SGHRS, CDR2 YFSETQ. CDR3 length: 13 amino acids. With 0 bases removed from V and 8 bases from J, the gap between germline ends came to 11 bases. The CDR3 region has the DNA TGCGCCAGCAGCTTGGCCGTGACAACCGAAGCTTTCTTT. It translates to CASSLAVTTEAFF. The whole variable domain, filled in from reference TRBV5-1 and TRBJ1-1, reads KAGVTQTPRYLIKTRGQQVTLSCSPISGHRSVSWYQQTPGQGLQFLFEYFSETQRNKGNFPGRFSGRQFSNSRSEMNVSTLELGDSALYLCASSLAVTTEAFFGQGTRLTVV.

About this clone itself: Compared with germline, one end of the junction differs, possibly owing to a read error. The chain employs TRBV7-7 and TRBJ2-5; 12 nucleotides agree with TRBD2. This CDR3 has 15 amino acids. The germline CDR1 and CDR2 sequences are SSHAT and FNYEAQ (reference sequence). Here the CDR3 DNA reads TGTGCTAGCAGCTTAGCGCTAGCGGGGGGGGAGACCCAGTACTTC. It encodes CASSLALAGGETQYF. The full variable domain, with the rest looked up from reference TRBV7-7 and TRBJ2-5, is GAGVSQSPRYKVTKRGQDVTLRCDPISSHATLYWYQQALGQGPEFLTYFNYEAQPDKSGLPSDRFSAERPEGSISTLTIQRTEQRDSAMYRCASSLALAGGETQYFGPGTRLLVL.

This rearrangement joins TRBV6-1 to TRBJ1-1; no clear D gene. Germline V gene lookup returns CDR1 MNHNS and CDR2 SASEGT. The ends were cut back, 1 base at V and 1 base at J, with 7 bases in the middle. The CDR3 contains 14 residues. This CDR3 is CASSEVGANTEAFF. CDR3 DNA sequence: TGTGCCAGCAGTGAAGTGGGCGCGAACACTGAAGCTTTCTTT.

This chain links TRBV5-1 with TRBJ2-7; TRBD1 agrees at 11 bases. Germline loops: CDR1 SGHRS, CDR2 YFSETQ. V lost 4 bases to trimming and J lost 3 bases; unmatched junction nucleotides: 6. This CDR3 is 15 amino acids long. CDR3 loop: CASSSTGTGGYEQYF. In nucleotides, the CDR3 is TGCGCCAGCAGCAGTACCGGGACAGGGGGCTACGAGCAGTACTTC.